This is a list of T cell receptor beta chains from one sample in a study of T cell repertoires in cytomegalovirus infection. TCRdb redid the calling of the reads with MiXCR, one entry per CDR3 protein. The data hold roughly 920,000 distinct CDR3 sequences, with around 30% observed a single time. Their specific antigens are unknown. Here the sequenced sample was cultured CD8+ T cells from PBMCs, taken from culture after CMV antigen stimulation. All receptors come from a human donor in good health (CMV status not recorded). Some clones in this sample may be carry-over from other donors' samples. CDR3s include the opening cysteine and the closing phenylalanine or tryptophan. D genes are given only for firm matches. Clone sizes are given selectively: once, few, many, or a class where the clone is expanded.

d_call j_call v_call clone_size cdr3_aa cdr3_nt
. TRBJ2-7 TRBV7-9 . CASRRDSYEQYF TGTGCCAGCAGGCGGGACTCCTACGAGCAGTACTTC
. TRBJ1-6 TRBV19 . CASTMGQSSPLHF TGTGCCAGTACCATGGGTCAGTCTAGCCCCCTCCACTTT
. TRBJ1-2 TRBV6-1 few CASSAPGGYTF TGTGCCAGCAGTGCTCCCGGGGGCTACACCTTC
. TRBJ1-5 TRBV15 many CATSRDPGMAQPQHF TGTGCCACCAGCAGAGATCCGGGGATGGCTCAGCCCCAGCATTTT
. TRBJ1-2 TRBV7-6 . CASSPDPYLYGYTF TGTGCCAGCAGCCCCGACCCTTACCTCTATGGCTACACCTTC
TRBD1 TRBJ1-5 TRBV7-8 many CASSLDPYFGTGDNQPQHF TGTGCCAGCAGCTTAGACCCCTACTTCGGGACAGGGGACAATCAGCCCCAGCATTTT
. TRBJ2-5 TRBV2 few CASSDTEPGRTPQETQYF TGTGCCAGCAGCGATACGGAGCCAGGAAGAACCCCCCAAGAGACCCAGTACTTC
TRBD1 TRBJ1-4 TRBV28 few CASSYGTGGDEKLFF TGTGCCAGCAGTTACGGGACAGGGGGCGATGAAAAACTGTTTTTT
. TRBJ1-1 TRBV6-5 . CASSYEGENTEAFF TGTGCCAGCAGTTACGAGGGGGAGAACACTGAAGCTTTCTTT
. TRBJ2-6 TRBV2 few CASSPGPGSGANVLTF TGTGCCAGCAGTCCTGGCCCGGGGTCTGGGGCCAACGTCCTGACTTTC
. TRBJ1-6 TRBV7-6 many CASSLAVGGERSYNSPLHF TGTGCCAGCAGCTTAGCAGTAGGCGGGGAACGCTCCTACAATTCACCCCTCCACTTT
. TRBJ2-1 TRBV5-6 . CASSLSRGPLNEQFF TGTGCCAGCAGTCTTAGCCGGGGGCCACTCAATGAGCAGTTCTTC
TRBD1 TRBJ2-7 TRBV5-6 . CASTIGDRGLVYF TGTGCCAGCACCATAGGGGACAGGGGGCTTGTATACTTC
. TRBJ2-4 TRBV27 few CASSGRNIQYF TGTGCCAGCAGTGGGCGAAACATTCAGTACTTC
TRBD2 TRBJ2-2 TRBV10-3 few CAISERLAGKNTGELFF TGTGCCATCAGCGAGCGCCTAGCGGGGAAGAACACCGGGGAGCTGTTTTTT
TRBD2 TRBJ2-1 TRBV24-1 once CAIPGLAGDLYNEQFF TGTGCCATACCGGGACTAGCGGGGGATCTTTACAATGAGCAGTTCTTC